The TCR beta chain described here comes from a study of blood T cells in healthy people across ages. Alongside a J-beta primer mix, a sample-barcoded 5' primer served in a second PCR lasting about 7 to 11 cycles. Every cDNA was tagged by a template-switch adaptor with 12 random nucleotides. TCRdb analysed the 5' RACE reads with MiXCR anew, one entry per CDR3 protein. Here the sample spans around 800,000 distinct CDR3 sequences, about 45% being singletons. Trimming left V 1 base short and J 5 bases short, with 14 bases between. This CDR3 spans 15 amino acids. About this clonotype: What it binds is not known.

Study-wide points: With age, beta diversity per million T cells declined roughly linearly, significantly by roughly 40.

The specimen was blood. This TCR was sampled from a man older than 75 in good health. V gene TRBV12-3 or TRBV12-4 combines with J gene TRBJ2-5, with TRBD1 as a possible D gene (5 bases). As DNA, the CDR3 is TGTGCCAGCAGTTTAGAGACAGAACCTTGGGAGACCCAGTACTTC. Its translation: CASSLETEPWETQYF.